The 23 T cell receptor beta chains given below trace back to one sample, sequenced in a study of cytomegalovirus exposure and HLA in healthy donors. PCR involved 60 Vbeta and 13 Jbeta primers. Clones were read by immunoSEQ multiplex PCR, and TCRdb kept only the in-frame ones, dropping some. The sample contains some 170,000 clones, 75% to 85% of which appear only once. The sequencing input was PBMCs. The source of these receptors is a man in his thirties or forties in good health and CMV-seronegative.

This rearrangement joins TRBV5-1 to TRBJ2-2; D may be TRBD2 (5 bases). With 1 base removed from V and 6 bases from J, the gap between germline ends came to 10 bases. This CDR3 spans 14 amino acids. The germline V gene encodes CDR1 SGHRS and CDR2 YFSETQ. This CDR3 is CASSLTADAGELFF. The CDR3 coding sequence is TGCGCCAGCAGCTTGACAGCGGATGCCGGGGAGCTGTTTTTT.

V gene TRBV4-3 combines with J gene TRBJ1-2, with unresolved D. V lost 0 bases and J 7 bases, leaving 21 bases between the germline ends. Per the germline V gene, CDR1 is LGHNA and CDR2 is YSLEER. The CDR3 sequence is 17 residues long. The CDR3 region has the DNA TGCGCCAGCAGCCAAGACCTGGACCGGGAAATTGGTTTTGGCTACACCTTC. It codes for CASSQDLDREIGFGYTF.

The chain links TRBV10-3 to TRBJ1-6, with D perhaps TRBD1 (6 bases). Trimming removed 0 bases from V and 11 bases from J, with 17 bases in between. The CDR3 sequence is 16 residues long. Germline lookup yields CDR1 ENHRY and CDR2 SYGVKD. The CDR3, as DNA: TGTGCCATCAGTGAGTCGAACCCGTGGGGGGGGCCACCCCTCCACTTT. Translation gives CAISESNPWGGPPLHF.

This clone was picked up one time. The chain links TRBV29-1 to TRBJ2-3; D might be TRBD1 (6 bases). The CDR3 extends over 13 amino acids. Germline V gene data show CDR1 as SQVTM and CDR2 as ANQGSEA. V dropped 6 bases and J dropped 2 bases, with 12 bases sitting between them. The CDR3 DNA is TGCAGCGTCCGTGGACAGTACACAGATACGCAGTATTTT. It encodes CSVRGQYTDTQYF.

The gene calls are TRBV5-1 and TRBJ2-2; D may be TRBD1 (5 bases). CDR3 length equals 15 residues. V was shortened by 1 base and J by 5 bases, with 12 bases between the two germline ends. In germline, CDR1 is SGHRS, CDR2 YFSETQ. The CDR3, as DNA: TGCGCCAGCAGCTTGTCAGACAGTACAACCGGGGAGCTGTTTTTT. This translates into CASSLSDSTTGELFF. The entire variable domain, with the rest obtained from reference TRBV5-1 and TRBJ2-2, is as follows: KAGVTQTPRYLIKTRGQQVTLSCSPISGHRSVSWYQQTPGQGLQFLFEYFSETQRNKGNFPGRFSGRQFSNSRSEMNVSTLELGDSALYLCASSLSDSTTGELFFGEGSRLTVL.

The chain is built from TRBV13 and TRBJ2-7; 8 bases align to TRBD2. V trimming: 4 bases; J trimming: 1 base; junction bases outside the gene matches: 9. Germline CDR1 and CDR2: PRHDT and FYEKMQ (reference sequence). The CDR3 totals 16 residues. CDR3 region: CASSSGDIAGSYEQYF. Here the CDR3 DNA reads TGTGCCAGCAGCTCAGGTGACATAGCGGGATCCTACGAGCAGTACTTC.

This chain connects TRBV15 to TRBJ2-7; 8 bases fit TRBD2. With V trimmed by 5 bases and J by 2 bases, 5 bases remained unmatched. The length of the CDR3 is 14 residues. Germline values: CDR1 LNHNV, CDR2 YYDKDF (reference sequence). The CDR3 loop is CATSGTSGAYEQYF. The CDR3 DNA follows: TGTGCCACCAGCGGCACTAGCGGAGCCTACGAGCAGTACTTC.

This clone was seen a few times. The chain uses TRBV7-9 and TRBJ2-7; TRBD1 is a possible D gene (6 bases). Trimming pared 5 bases from V and 3 bases from J, leaving 11 bases between. CDR3 size: 13 residues. CDR1 and CDR2 (germline): SEHNR, FQNEAQ (reference sequence). The CDR3 bases are TGTGCCAGCAGCCCGTGGACAGACTACGAGCAGTACTTC. Protein sequence: CASSPWTDYEQYF.

The chain couples TRBV28 to TRBJ2-7; D possibly corresponds to TRBD2 (5 bases). V lost 3 bases and J lost 10, with 16 bases in between. The CDR3 runs to 13 residues. From germline, CDR1 is MDHEN and CDR2 SYDVKM. The CDR3 nucleotides are TGTGCCAGCAGTTTTGGTAGCGAGCCGGGACAGTACTTC. The encoded protein is CASSFGSEPGQYF.

CDR3 region: CASSLVLQGATAEAFF. The CDR3 DNA sequence: TGTGCCAGCAGCTTAGTCCTACAGGGGGCGACGGCTGAAGCTTTCTTT. The rearrangement links TRBV7-2 to TRBJ1-1; 9 bases match TRBD1. Trimming cost V 1 base and J 6 bases; bases outside gene matches: 9. The CDR3 has 16 residues. Germline V gives CDR1 SGHTA, CDR2 FQGNSA.

The rearrangement uses TRBV5-4 and TRBJ2-7, with 9 bases fitting TRBD1. The length of the CDR3 is 17 residues. Germline V gives CDR1 SGHNT, CDR2 YYREEE (reference sequence). J gave up 4 bases and V 3 bases, and 14 bases lay outside the gene matches. This chain's CDR3 is CASSSHASDRGRYEQYF. DNA for the CDR3: TGTGCCAGCAGCTCCCATGCGTCGGACAGGGGTCGGTACGAGCAGTACTTC.

The rearrangement joins TRBV2 to TRBJ1-3; D is uncertain. CDR1 is SNHLY, CDR2 FYNNEI, per germline. Trimming cost V 6 bases and J 0 bases, with 6 bases left between them. The CDR3 totals 13 residues. In DNA form, the CDR3 reads TGTGCCAGCAGGGACTTCTCTGGAAACACCATATATTTT. It specifies CASRDFSGNTIYF. The whole variable domain, filled in from reference TRBV2 and TRBJ1-3, reads EPEVTQTPSHQVTQMGQEVILRCVPISNHLYFYWYRQILGQKVEFLVSFYNNEISEKSEIFDDQFSVERPDGSNFTLKIRSTKLEDSAMYFCASRDFSGNTIYFGEGSWLTVV.

The chain recombines TRBV7-8 with TRBJ2-7, with 11 bases matching TRBD2. V lost 3 bases and J lost 5; bases outside the gene matches: 9. The CDR3 covers 16 residues. Germline V lookup: CDR1 SGHVS, CDR2 FQNEAQ. CDR3 protein: CASSFRSLAGGHEQYF. The CDR3, as DNA: TGTGCCAGCAGCTTCCGCTCCCTAGCGGGAGGCCACGAGCAGTACTTC.

The rearrangement links TRBV29-1 to TRBJ2-2; D is ambiguous. The CDR3 consists of 12 residues. Germline V gives CDR1 SQVTM, CDR2 ANQGSEA. V was shortened by 5 bases and J by 0 bases, with 4 bases between the two germline ends. The DNA of the CDR3 is TGCAGCGTTCTAGCGAACACCGGGGAGCTGTTTTTT. Its translation: CSVLANTGELFF.

The V call is TRBV27, the J call TRBJ2-5; a possible D gene is TRBD1 (6 bases). V shed 6 bases and J shed 7 bases, with 15 bases lying between them. The CDR3 is made up of 13 amino acids. The V gene's germline CDR1 is MNHEY and CDR2 SMNVEV (reference sequence). The CDR3, as DNA: TGTGCCAGCAGGCGGACAGTAGAAGGGACCCAGTACTTC. It encodes CASRRTVEGTQYF.

The rearrangement uses TRBV18 and TRBJ2-7; TRBD1 might be the D (6 bases). Trimming removed 4 bases from V and 2 bases from J, with 12 bases in between. CDR1 and CDR2 (germline): KGHSH, LQKENI. CDR3 length equals 14 residues. Written as DNA, the CDR3 is TGTGCCAGCTCACTCGACAGGCAAGCCTACGAGCAGTACTTC. It specifies CASSLDRQAYEQYF.

The chain joins TRBV7-2 to TRBJ1-5; TRBD1 matches at 9 bases. CDR1 is SGHTA, CDR2 FQGNSA, per germline. V shed 4 bases, J shed 3 bases, and the junction held 10 bases outside the gene matches. The CDR3 runs 17 residues. The CDR3 DNA reads TGTGCCAGCAGCTCCCCCGCCGGGACAGGGATCAATCAGCCCCAGCATTTT. This sequence encodes CASSSPAGTGINQPQHF.

The chain has TRBV18 and TRBJ2-5; the D is unclear. Trimming shortened V by 1 base and J by 3 bases, and 6 bases separated the two germline ends. Germline V lookup: CDR1 KGHSH, CDR2 LQKENI. The CDR3 totals 13 residues. The CDR3 protein is CASSPRAEETQYF. The CDR3, as DNA: TGTGCCAGCTCACCACGGGCTGAAGAGACCCAGTACTTC.

The chain couples TRBV6-5 to TRBJ2-5, with a tentative D call TRBD1 (6 bases). The assigned J gene may be wrong: the sequence end matches TRBJ2-7 better. The CDR3 extends over 16 amino acids. Germline V gives CDR1 MNHEY, CDR2 SVGAGI. The CDR3: CASSYAFLTGTDEQYF. Here the CDR3 DNA reads TGTGCCAGCAGTTACGCCTTTCTAACAGGGACCGACGAGCAGTACTTC.

The chain links TRBV11-2 to TRBJ1-2; no clear D. CDR1 SGHAT and CDR2 FQNNGV come from the germline V gene. V was shortened by 5 bases and J by 3 bases, with 16 bases between the two germline ends. The CDR3 has 15 amino acids. CDR3 loop: CASSPITDPYYGYTF. CDR3 coding DNA: TGTGCCAGCAGCCCCATCACAGACCCGTACTATGGCTACACCTTC.

This chain joins TRBV30 and TRBJ2-7; D is unresolved. Germline lookup yields CDR1 GTSNPN and CDR2 SVGIG (reference sequence). The germline V and J ends were trimmed by 6 bases and 2 bases, with 14 bases remaining between them. The CDR3 length is 13 residues. CDR3 sequence (DNA): TGTGCCTGCCTCAGAGACACCCCCTACGAGCAGTACTTC. This sequence encodes CACLRDTPYEQYF.

The chain is built from TRBV2 and TRBJ1-4; D not certain. The CDR3 sequence is 15 residues long. Trimming removed 6 bases at V and 6 bases at J, with 17 bases between. Germline V lookup: CDR1 SNHLY, CDR2 FYNNEI. CDR3 nucleotide sequence: TGTGCCAGCAGAGACCTCGGGAAGAGGCATGAAAAACTGTTTTTT. Its translation: CASRDLGKRHEKLFF.

The sample holds a few counts of this clone. This chain joins TRBV7-2 and TRBJ1-2; TRBD1 aligns across 10 bases. V lost 5 bases, J lost 5 bases, and 8 bases stayed unmatched. CDR3 length: 15 amino acids. Per germline, CDR1 SGHTA and CDR2 FQGNSA. The CDR3 DNA is TGTGCCAGCAGCCTGGGACAGGGGAGAATATATGGCTACACCTTC. Its protein product is CASSLGQGRIYGYTF.